The clone carrying this T cell receptor (beta chain) occurred a few times. This sample stems from a study of T cell responses to AZD1222 COVID-19 vaccine. Sequencing was performed with immunoSEQ multiplex PCR; in TCRdb, only in-frame clones are kept and a portion is missing. The table records about 170,000 clones, 93% of them present only once. Per the germline V gene, CDR1 is MNHEY and CDR2 is SVGAGI. The CDR3 loop spans 16 amino acids. The trim removed 2 bases at V and 5 bases at J, leaving 9 bases unmatched. Sequencing used peripheral blood, obtained on day 0 of AZD1222 vaccination. The V call is TRBV6-5, the J call TRBJ2-1, with TRBD2 identical over 7 bases. The TCR originated in an adult in good health. The CDR3 DNA follows: TGTGCCAGCAGTTACCGGGGCGGGAGCGTTGACAATGAGCAGTTCTTC. It codes for CASSYRGGSVDNEQFF.